This note documents a single T cell receptor (beta chain) sequence. Its antigen is unidentified. Time point meaning: persistent/refractory GD, antithyroid drugs over 5 years with positive TRAb. PBMC-extracted RNA yielded the TCR library. The data were taken from a study of regulatory T cells in long-lasting Graves disease. For the study at large: The criterion for persistent Graves' disease was over 5 years of antithyroid drugs with positive TSH receptor antibodies.

Broader study findings: Thyroid tissue went unexamined; only peripheral blood was analyzed. Repertoires from persistent disease leaned toward TRBV28, TRBJ1-2 and TRBJ2-5.

Through Arm-PCR of CDR3 regions and iRepertoire HTBI primers, TCR beta libraries were built. As handled by the study authors: Identification yielded approximately 66 TRBV and 14 TRBJ segments across samples. TCRdb analysed the multiplex PCR reads with MiXCR anew, one entry per CDR3 protein. TCRdb's processing, not the authors' own work, is the source of the V and J calls. The sample contains almost 350,000 distinct CDR3 sequences, roughly a fifth of which appear only once. Germline CDR1 reads SQVTM; CDR2 reads ANQGSEA. Trimming left V 6 bases short and J 10 bases short, with 24 bases between. The CDR3 has 14 residues.

The chain combines TRBV29-1 with TRBJ1-1, with D perhaps TRBD1 (5 bases). Sample: peripheral blood mononuclear cells (PBMCs), taken when the disease was refractory, from a patient treated with antithyroid drugs. The TCR was taken from a female donor with Graves disease. CDR3 bases: TGCAGCGTCGCAAGAATGGGGGGAGGGGAGGGAGCTTTCTTT. This gives the protein CSVARMGGGEGAFF.